This section outlines one T cell receptor (beta chain) sequence together with its context. Germline lookup yields CDR1 SQVTM and CDR2 ANQGSEA. The CDR3 covers 14 residues. V was clipped by 4 bases and J by 1 base, with 13 bases between them. This specimen comes from a study of shared T cell receptors in the human thymus. The assay was immunoSEQ multiplex PCR, and TCRdb's table has in-frame clones only and misses some. The sample records hundreds of thousands of clones, 70% to 90% being singletons. This sample was shared with a second study, whose subject was human thymus T cells. That work adds: Donors were healthy Finnish babies undergoing corrective operations for congenital heart defects. Thymus tissue was removed during corrective cardiac surgery. Biased V and J segment usage appeared in thymus and peripheral blood. Related research found strongly overlapping thymic repertoires in unrelated individuals.

This receptor was taken from a boy in the first two years of life with a congenital heart defect. This chain links TRBV29-1 with TRBJ1-1; D call uncertain. Sequencing used thymocytes. Here the CDR3 reads CSVGSGSPNTEAFF. As DNA, the CDR3 is TGCAGCGTTGGATCGGGGTCGCCGAACACTGAAGCTTTCTTT.